This TCR beta chain was retrieved from a study of T-cell reconstitution after alpha-beta-depleted transplantation in children. Germline V gives CDR1 SGHRS, CDR2 YFSETQ. This CDR3 is built from 15 residues. V was shortened by 0 bases and J by 2 bases, with 10 bases between the two germline ends. Unique molecular identifiers were incorporated into the prepared TCRbeta library. Using its own MiXCR run on the PCR reads, TCRdb lists one record per CDR3 protein. The sample has hundreds of thousands of distinct CDR3 sequences; 8.5% to 10% are singletons. This sequence originates from a human donor who donated a stem cell graft to a child with acute lymphoblastic leukemia. The chain employs TRBV5-1 and TRBJ2-3; TRBD2 might be the D (5 bases). The input for sequencing was PBMCs from the stem cell graft donor, taken from the stem cell graft. CDR3 sequence reads: CASSLAGEFTDTQYF. The CDR3 DNA sequence: TGCGCCAGCAGCTTGGCCGGGGAGTTCACAGATACGCAGTATTTT.